Here is one TCR beta chain with its context. The antigen is undetermined. The V segment lost 2 bases and the J segment 0 bases; nucleotides outside the gene matches: 8. This CDR3 is built from 17 residues. Per germline, CDR1 SGHNT and CDR2 YYREEE (reference sequence). This record belongs to a study of cytomegalovirus exposure and HLA in healthy donors. Notes on the study in general: CMV antigen specificity of a few CMV-associated chains was confirmed in vitro. It was found in a later analysis that first-cohort TCR clusters tended to co-occur in the 95 to 150 validation repertoires.

The table came from immunoSEQ multiplex PCR; TCRdb's copy has only in-frame clones and leaves some out. The sample holds over 150,000 clones, more than 65% seen once. The rearrangement links TRBV5-4 to TRBJ1-3, with TRBD1 identical over 7 bases. What was sequenced was PBMCs. The sequence was collected from a woman aged 18-29 years in good health and CMV-seropositive. CDR3 sequence: CASSLSSGQRSGNTIYF. CDR3 nucleotide sequence: TGTGCCAGCAGCTTATCGTCGGGACAGCGCTCTGGAAACACCATATATTTT.